Included here is one T cell receptor (beta chain) sequence, with context. Its antigen remains unidentified. Here immunoSEQ multiplex PCR was the method, and the copy in TCRdb shows in-frame clones only, minus some. Of tens of thousands of clones in the sample, around 69% were seen once. These data belong to a study of vaccination effects on CD4 cells after COVID-19. Study overall: Either the BNT162b2 or mRNA-1273 vaccine was given to participants in two doses.

General study results and limits: Healthy vaccinees showed cross-reactivity with common cold coronaviruses in only 1 of 255 vaccine-induced clones.

Sequencing was preceded by expansion of antigen-specific CD4+ T cells with viral peptide pools in the ViraFEST assay. Around day 10 of culture, CD4+ T cells were separated out. Nucleocapsid antibodies were negative in the vaccine recipients, who had never had SARS-CoV-2 infection. About 2.1 million PBMC were seeded per well and grown in the presence of roughly 11 IU/ml IL-2 and roughly 9.9 ug/ml peptides. Germline V gene data show CDR1 as MNHEY and CDR2 as SVGAGI. CDR3 size: 15 residues. The V segment lost 6 bases and the J segment 5 bases; nucleotides outside the gene matches: 6. The TCR was taken from a human donor who received a COVID-19 vaccine. The chain couples TRBV6-5 to TRBJ2-2, with 10 bases identical to TRBD1. The material was CD4+ T cells from PBMCs cultured with HCoV-NL63 spike peptides, obtained before COVID-19 vaccination. CDR3 coding DNA: TGTGCCAGCAGGCTTAGGACAGGGGGAACCGGGGAGCTGTTTTTT. Translated, it gives CASRLRTGGTGELFF.